The clone carrying this T cell receptor beta chain was seen more than once but under ten times. What it binds is not known. Trimming stripped 5 bases from V and 1 base from J, with 10 bases between. Germline V CDR1 and CDR2: LGHNA, YNFKEQ. The CDR3 is made up of 14 amino acids. This entry is derived from a study of blood T cells in healthy people across ages. Study background: Roughly one uniquely barcoded beta molecule per two T cells was captured.

Study-wide results and limits: It was the long-lived donors that had more naive CD4+ cells and higher diversity than aged donors.

Combining a sample-barcoded 5' primer with a J-beta primer mix, a second PCR ran for 7 to 11 cycles. Each cDNA molecule received a tag from a template-switch adaptor that had 12 random nucleotides. TCRdb re-called the 5' RACE reads with MiXCR, one entry per CDR3 protein. The sample carries about a million distinct CDR3 sequences, around 46% recorded once. The TCR sequence derives from a young man in good health. This chain uses TRBV4-2 with TRBJ2-3, with D possibly called TRBD1 or TRBD2 (5 bases each). Sequenced: blood. The DNA for the CDR3 is TGTGCCAGCAGCTGGGGGTTGGGCACAGATACGCAGTATTTT. Translated: CASSWGLGTDTQYF.